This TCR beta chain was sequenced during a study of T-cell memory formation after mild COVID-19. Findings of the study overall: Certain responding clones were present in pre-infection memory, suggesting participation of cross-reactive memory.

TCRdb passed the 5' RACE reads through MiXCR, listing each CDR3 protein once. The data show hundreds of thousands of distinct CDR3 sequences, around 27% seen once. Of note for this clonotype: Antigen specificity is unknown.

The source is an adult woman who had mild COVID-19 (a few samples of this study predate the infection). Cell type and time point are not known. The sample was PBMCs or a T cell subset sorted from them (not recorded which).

The CDR3 spells CASSFSNYGYTF. The CDR3 bases are TGTGCCAGCAGCTTTTCAAACTATGGCTACACCTTC. This chain connects TRBV5-6 to TRBJ1-2; D call uncertain. V was clipped by 2 bases and J by 2 bases, with 4 bases between them. The germline gives CDR1 SGHDT, CDR2 YYEEEE. This CDR3 contains 12 residues. The full variable domain, with the rest looked up from reference TRBV5-6 and TRBJ1-2, is DAGVTQSPTHLIKTRGQQVTLRCSPKSGHDTVSWYQQALGQGPQFIFQYYEEEERQRGNFPDRFSGHQFPNYSSELNVNALLLGDSALYLCASSFSNYGYTFGSGTRLTVV.